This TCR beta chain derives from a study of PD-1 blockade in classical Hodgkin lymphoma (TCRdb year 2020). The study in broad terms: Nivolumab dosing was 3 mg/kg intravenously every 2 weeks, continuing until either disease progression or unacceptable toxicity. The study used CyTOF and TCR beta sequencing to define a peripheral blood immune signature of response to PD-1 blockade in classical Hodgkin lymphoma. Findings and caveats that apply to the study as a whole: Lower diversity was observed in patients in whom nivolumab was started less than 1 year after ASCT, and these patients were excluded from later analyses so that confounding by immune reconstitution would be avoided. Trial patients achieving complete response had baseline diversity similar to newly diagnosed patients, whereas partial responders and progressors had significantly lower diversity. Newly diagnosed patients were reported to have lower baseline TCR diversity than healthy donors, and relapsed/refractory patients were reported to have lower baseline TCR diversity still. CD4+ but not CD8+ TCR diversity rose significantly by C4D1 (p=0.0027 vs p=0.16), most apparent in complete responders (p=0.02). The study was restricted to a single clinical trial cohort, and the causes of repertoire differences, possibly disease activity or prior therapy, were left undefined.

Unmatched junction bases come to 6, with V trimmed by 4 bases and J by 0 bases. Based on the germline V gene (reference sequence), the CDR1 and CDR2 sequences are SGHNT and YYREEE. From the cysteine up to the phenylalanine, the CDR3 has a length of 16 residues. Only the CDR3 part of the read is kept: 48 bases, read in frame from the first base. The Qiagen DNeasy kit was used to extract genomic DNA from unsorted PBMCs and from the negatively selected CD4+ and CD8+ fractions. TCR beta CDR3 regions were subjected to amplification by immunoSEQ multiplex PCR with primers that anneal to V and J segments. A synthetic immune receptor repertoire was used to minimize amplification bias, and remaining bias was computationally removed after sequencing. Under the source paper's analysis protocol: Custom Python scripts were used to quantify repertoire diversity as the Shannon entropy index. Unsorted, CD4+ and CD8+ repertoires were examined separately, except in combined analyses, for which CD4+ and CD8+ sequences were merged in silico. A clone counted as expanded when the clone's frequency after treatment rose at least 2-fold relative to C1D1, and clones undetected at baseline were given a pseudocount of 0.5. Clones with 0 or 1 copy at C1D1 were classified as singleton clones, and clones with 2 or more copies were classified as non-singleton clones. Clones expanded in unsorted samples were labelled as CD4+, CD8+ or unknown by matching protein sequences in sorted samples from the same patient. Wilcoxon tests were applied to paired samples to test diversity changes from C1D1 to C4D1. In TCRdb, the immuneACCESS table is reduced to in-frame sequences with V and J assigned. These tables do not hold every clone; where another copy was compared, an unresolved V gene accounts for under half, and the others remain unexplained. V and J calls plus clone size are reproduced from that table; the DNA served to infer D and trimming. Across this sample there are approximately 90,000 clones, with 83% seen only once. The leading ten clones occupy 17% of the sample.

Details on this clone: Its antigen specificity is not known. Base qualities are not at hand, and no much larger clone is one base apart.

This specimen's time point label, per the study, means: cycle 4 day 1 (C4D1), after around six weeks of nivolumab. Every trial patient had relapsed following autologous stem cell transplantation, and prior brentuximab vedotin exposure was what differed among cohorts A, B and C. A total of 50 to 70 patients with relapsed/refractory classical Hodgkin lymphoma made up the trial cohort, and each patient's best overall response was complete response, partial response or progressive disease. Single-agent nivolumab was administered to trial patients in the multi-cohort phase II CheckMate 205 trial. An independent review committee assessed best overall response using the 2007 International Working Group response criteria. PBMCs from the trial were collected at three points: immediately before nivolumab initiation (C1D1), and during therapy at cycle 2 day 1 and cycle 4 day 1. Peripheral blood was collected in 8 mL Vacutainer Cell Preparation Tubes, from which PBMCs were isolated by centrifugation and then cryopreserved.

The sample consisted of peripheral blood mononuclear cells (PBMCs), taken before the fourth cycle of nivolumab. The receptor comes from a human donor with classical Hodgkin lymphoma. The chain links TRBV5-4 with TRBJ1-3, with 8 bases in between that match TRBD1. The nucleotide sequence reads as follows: TGTGCCAGCAGCCATCCGGGACAGGACTCTGGAAACACCATATATTTT. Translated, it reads CASSHPGQDSGNTIYF. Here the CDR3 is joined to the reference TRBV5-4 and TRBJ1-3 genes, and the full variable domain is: ETGVTQSPTHLIKTRGQQVTLRCSSQSGHNTVSWYQQALGQGPQFIFQYYREEENGRGNFPPRFSGLQFPNYSSELNVNALELDDSALYLCASSHPGQDSGNTIYFGEGSWLTVV.